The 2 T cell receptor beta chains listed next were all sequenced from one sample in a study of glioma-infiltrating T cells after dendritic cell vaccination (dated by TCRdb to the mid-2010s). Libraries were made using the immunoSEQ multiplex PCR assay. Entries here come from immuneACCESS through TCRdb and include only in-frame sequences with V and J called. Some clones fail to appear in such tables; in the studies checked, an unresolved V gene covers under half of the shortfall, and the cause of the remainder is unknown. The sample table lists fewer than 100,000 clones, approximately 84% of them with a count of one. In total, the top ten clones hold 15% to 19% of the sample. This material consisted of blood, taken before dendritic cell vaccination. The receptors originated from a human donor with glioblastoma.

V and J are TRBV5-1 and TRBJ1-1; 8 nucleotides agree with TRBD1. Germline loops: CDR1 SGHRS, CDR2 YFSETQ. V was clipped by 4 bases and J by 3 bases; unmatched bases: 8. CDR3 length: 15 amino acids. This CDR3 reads CASSLGTGEYTEAFF. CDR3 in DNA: TGCGCCAGCAGCCTCGGGACAGGAGAATACACTGAAGCTTTCTTT.

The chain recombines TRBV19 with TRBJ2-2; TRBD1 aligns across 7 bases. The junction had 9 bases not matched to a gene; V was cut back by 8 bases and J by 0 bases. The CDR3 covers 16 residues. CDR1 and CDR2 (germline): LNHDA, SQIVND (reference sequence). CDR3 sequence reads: CASQSYGTANTGELFF. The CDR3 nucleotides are TGTGCCAGTCAATCCTACGGGACAGCGAACACCGGGGAGCTGTTTTTT.